This T cell receptor (beta chain) is from a study of PD-L1 blockade in urothelial cancer. The data were produced by immunoSEQ multiplex PCR, yet TCRdb's version contains in-frame clones alone and is incomplete. The data show 87,000 or so clones, roughly 84% seen once. This sample's time point: pretreatment peripheral blood. V lost 4 bases and J 10 bases, leaving 11 bases between the germline ends. CDR3 length equals 11 residues. Germline-derived CDR1 and CDR2 are DFQATT and SNEGSKA (reference sequence). The genes are TRBV20-1 and TRBJ2-1; D gene uncertain. Sequenced here: PBMCs, sampled around atezolizumab (anti-PD-L1) treatment. This TCR was recovered from a man in his fifties or sixties with urothelial cancer. Here the CDR3 DNA reads TGCAGTGCTAATGGTGCCCGGGAGCAGTTCTTC. Translating gives CSANGAREQFF.